A single sample gave rise to the 21 T cell receptor beta chains below, sequenced in a study of blood T cell repertoires in COVID-19. Assay: immunoSEQ multiplex PCR; the TCRdb copy retains only in-frame clones and omits some. The table lists some 250,000 clones, around 86% of them singletons, with about 2% in the top ten. Source material: peripheral blood. These receptors were taken from a man under 40 who had recovered from COVID-19.

V usage is TRBV2 and J usage is TRBJ1-3; D unresolved. The CDR3 is made up of 13 amino acids. Germline CDR1 reads SNHLY; CDR2 reads FYNNEI. V lost 6 bases and J lost 0, with 6 bases in between. The CDR3 region has the DNA TGTGCCAGCAGGCGAAGCTCTGGAAACACCATATATTTT. Translating it yields CASRRSSGNTIYF.

The V gene is TRBV28, the J gene TRBJ2-5; TRBD2 matches 11 bases. This CDR3 has 15 amino acids. Germline V gene sequence: CDR1 MDHEN, CDR2 SYDVKM. V shed 6 bases and J 8 bases; nucleotides not matched to a gene: 11. CDR3 in DNA: TGTGCCAGCAGCTCGCTAGGACTAGCGGGTAGCACCCAGTACTTC. Amino acid sequence: CASSSLGLAGSTQYF.

This sequence joins TRBV4-2 and TRBJ2-1, with 7 bases fitting TRBD1. The V and J ends lost 1 base and 4 bases, in that order; junction bases with no gene match: 7. Germline-derived CDR1 and CDR2 are LGHNA and YNFKEQ. This CDR3 spans 16 amino acids. CDR3 residues: CASSQGTGEGYNEQFF. In DNA, the CDR3 is TGTGCCAGCAGCCAAGGGACAGGCGAGGGGTACAATGAGCAGTTCTTC.

Comments on this clone: The identical CDR3 is also encoded by other nucleotide sequences in the sample. The chain joins TRBV7-9 to TRBJ1-1; weak D call: TRBD1 (6 bases). Germline-derived CDR1 and CDR2 are SEHNR and FQNEAQ (reference sequence). V was trimmed by 1 base and J by 5 bases, leaving 8 bases between them. The CDR3 loop spans 13 amino acids. In DNA, the CDR3 is TGTGCCAGCAGCTTAGAGGACAGTACTGAAGCTTTCTTT. Residues: CASSLEDSTEAFF.

The rearrangement joins TRBV6-6 to TRBJ1-2, with 8 bases matching TRBD1. With 4 bases clipped from V and 4 bases from J, the junction kept 11 bases outside the gene matches. The CDR3 covers 16 residues. The germline CDR1 and CDR2 sequences are MNHNY and SVGAGI (reference sequence). The CDR3 nucleotides are TGTGCCAGCAGTTTCCTAGGGACAGGCAAGTCCTATGGCTACACCTTC. This sequence encodes CASSFLGTGKSYGYTF.

The rearrangement links TRBV2 to TRBJ1-5; no reliable D call. This CDR3 comprises 13 residues. With 7 bases removed from V and 5 bases from J, the gap between germline ends came to 12 bases. The germline V gene has CDR1 SNHLY and CDR2 FYNNEI. As DNA, the CDR3 is TGTGCCAGCAACATATACGGGTATCAGCCCCAGCATTTT. This codes for CASNIYGYQPQHF. The full variable domain, completed using reference TRBV2 and TRBJ1-5, is EPEVTQTPSHQVTQMGQEVILRCVPISNHLYFYWYRQILGQKVEFLVSFYNNEISEKSEIFDDQFSVERPDGSNFTLKIRSTKLEDSAMYFCASNIYGYQPQHFGDGTRLSIL.

V usage is TRBV6-1 and J usage is TRBJ2-4, with 10 bases matching TRBD2. The CDR3 spans 19 residues. Germline trimming cut 2 bases from V and 0 bases from J; bases unmatched to any gene: 10. CDR1 is MNHNS and CDR2 is SASEGT in the germline V gene. CDR3 sequence reads: CASSEQVLAGELAKNIQYF. Here the CDR3 DNA reads TGTGCCAGCAGTGAACAAGTGCTAGCGGGGGAATTAGCCAAAAACATTCAGTACTTC.

The chain employs TRBV3-1 (or the pseudogene TRBV3-2) and TRBJ1-1; D is unclear. CDR1 and CDR2 from the germline V gene are LGHDT and YNNKEL (reference sequence). V was shortened by 0 bases and J by 1 base, with 6 bases between the two germline ends. CDR3 length: 14 residues. CDR3 sequence: CASSQEYRNTEAFF. The CDR3 DNA reads TGTGCCAGCAGCCAAGAGTACAGGAACACTGAAGCTTTCTTT.

The chain has TRBV5-1 and TRBJ1-2; 10 bases map to TRBD1. The CDR3 runs to 14 residues. The J segment lost 6 bases and the V segment lost 4 bases, leaving 6 bases of the junction unmatched. CDR1 is SGHRS and CDR2 is YFSETQ in the germline V gene. The CDR3 here is CASSRYGTGDGYTF. DNA of the CDR3: TGCGCCAGCAGCCGTTACGGGACAGGGGATGGCTACACCTTC.

V is TRBV29-1 and J is TRBJ1-4; maybe TRBD1 (5 bases). Germline V gene lookup returns CDR1 SQVTM and CDR2 ANQGSEA. The germline V and J ends were trimmed by 4 bases and 7 bases, with 13 bases remaining between them. This CDR3 is built from 13 residues. The CDR3 DNA reads as TGCAGCGTTGGGACAAGGGCTACTGAAAAACTGTTTTTT. Translation: CSVGTRATEKLFF.

This clone was detected only a few times. This chain links TRBV5-1 with TRBJ2-1; no firm D call. The CDR3 sequence is 13 residues long. The germline gives CDR1 SGHRS, CDR2 YFSETQ. V lost 7 bases and J 0 bases, leaving 8 bases between the germline ends. DNA for the CDR3: TGCGCCAGCGAAGGCGGCTCCTACAATGAGCAGTTCTTC. It specifies CASEGGSYNEQFF.

The rearrangement joins TRBV19 to TRBJ2-1, with D perhaps matching TRBD2 (5 bases). CDR1 is LNHDA, CDR2 SQIVND, per germline (reference sequence). The CDR3 is 12 amino acids. V lost 3 bases and J 15 bases, leaving 15 bases between the germline ends. CDR3 sequence (DNA): TGTGCCAGTAGTATTTGGGCCGGGGATCTGTTCTTC. It specifies CASSIWAGDLFF.

The CDR3 reads CATYHGSYGYTF. DNA of the CDR3: TGTGCCACCTATCACGGGTCCTATGGCTACACCTTC. This sequence joins TRBV27 and TRBJ1-2; D is unresolved. Deletions cut 10 bases from V and 4 bases from J, with 13 bases between. CDR3 size: 12 residues. Germline V gives CDR1 MNHEY, CDR2 SMNVEV (reference sequence).

The rearrangement uses TRBV18 and TRBJ2-1; D gene unclear. Trimming took 6 bases from V and 5 from J, leaving 8 bases between them. The CDR3 spans 12 residues. CDR1 is KGHSH, CDR2 LQKENI, per germline. The CDR3 DNA is TGTGCCAGCTCCCTTGGCCACAATGAGCAGTTCTTC. As protein: CASSLGHNEQFF. Full variable domain (missing parts from reference TRBV18 and TRBJ2-1): NAGVMQNPRHLVRRRGQEARLRCSPMKGHSHVYWYRQLPEEGLKFMVYLQKENIIDESGMPKERFSAEFPKEGPSILRIQQVVRGDSAAYFCASSLGHNEQFFGPGTRLTVL.

V gene TRBV5-1 combines with J gene TRBJ2-1; D is undetermined. The CDR3 extends over 12 amino acids. Trimming left V 0 bases short and J 7 bases short, with 5 bases between. Germline V gene data show CDR1 as SGHRS and CDR2 as YFSETQ. The chain's CDR3 is CASSLDLNEQFF. In DNA, the CDR3 is TGCGCCAGCAGCTTGGATCTTAATGAGCAGTTCTTC.

The rearrangement joins TRBV5-5 to TRBJ2-1, with D unresolved. The CDR3 length is 14 residues. In germline, CDR1 is SGHKS, CDR2 YYEKEE (reference sequence). Trimming pared 7 bases from V and 0 bases from J, leaving 11 bases between. The CDR3 nucleotides are TGTGCCAGCGAGGATACCTCCTCCTACAATGAGCAGTTCTTC. Translated, it gives CASEDTSSYNEQFF. The full variable domain, completed using reference TRBV5-5 and TRBJ2-1, is DAGVTQSPTHLIKTRGQQVTLRCSPISGHKSVSWYQQVLGQGPQFIFQYYEKEERGRGNFPDRFSARQFPNYSSELNVNALLLGDSALYLCASEDTSSYNEQFFGPGTRLTVL.

This clone was found once. The V gene is TRBV6-5, the J gene TRBJ2-3; D unclear. There are 11 residues in the CDR3. The V gene's germline CDR1 is MNHEY and CDR2 SVGAGI. V dropped 4 bases and J dropped 8 bases, with 7 bases sitting between them. In nucleotides, the CDR3 is TGTGCCAGCAGTTTTAGTGGTACGCAGTATTTT. Encoded protein: CASSFSGTQYF.

V and J are TRBV5-1 and TRBJ1-2, with D unclear. In germline, CDR1 is SGHRS, CDR2 YFSETQ. The CDR3 runs to 12 residues. Between the trimmed V and J ends, which lost 2 bases and 8 bases, there was a span of 10 bases. Here the CDR3 DNA reads TGCGCCAGCAGCTTTACACGGGGAGGCTACACCTTC. Amino acid sequence: CASSFTRGGYTF.

The rearrangement joins TRBV5-1 to TRBJ1-4; D not certain. CDR1 SGHRS and CDR2 YFSETQ come from the germline V gene. The CDR3 extends over 14 amino acids. Trimming pared 3 bases from V and 12 bases from J, leaving 18 bases between. This chain's CDR3 is CASSSREDRGELFF. The DNA for the CDR3 is TGCGCCAGCAGCTCGCGAGAGGACCGGGGAGAACTGTTTTTT.

The J gene is TRBJ2-6, the V gene TRBV25-1, with 7 bases that match TRBD2. The CDR3 has 15 residues. Germline V gene lookup returns CDR1 MGHDK and CDR2 SYGVNS. Trimming took 5 bases from V and 2 from J; bases not matched to a gene: 3. CDR3 protein: CASSLGGAGANVLTF. The CDR3 DNA sequence: TGTGCCAGCAGTTTGGGGGGGGCTGGGGCCAACGTCCTGACTTTC.

The chain uses TRBV19 and TRBJ2-3; TRBD1 matches at 11 bases. Germline CDR1 reads LNHDA; CDR2 reads SQIVND (reference sequence). CDR3 length: 16 residues. The V segment lost 4 bases and the J segment 2 bases; nucleotides outside the gene matches: 5. CDR3 DNA: TGTGCCAGTAGTAGTGGACAGGGGGCGCACACAGATACGCAGTATTTT. Translated, it gives CASSSGQGAHTDTQYF.